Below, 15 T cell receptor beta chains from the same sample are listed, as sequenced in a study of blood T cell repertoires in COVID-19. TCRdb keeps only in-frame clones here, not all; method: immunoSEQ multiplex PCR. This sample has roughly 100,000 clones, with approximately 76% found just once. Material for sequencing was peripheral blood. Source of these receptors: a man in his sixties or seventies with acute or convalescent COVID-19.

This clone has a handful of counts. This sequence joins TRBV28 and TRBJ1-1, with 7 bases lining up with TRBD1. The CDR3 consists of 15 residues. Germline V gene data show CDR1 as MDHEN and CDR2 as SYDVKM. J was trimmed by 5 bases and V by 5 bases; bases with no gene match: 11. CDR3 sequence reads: CASSPRGRGATEAFF. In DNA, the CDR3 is TGTGCCAGCAGTCCTCGTGGCAGGGGGGCAACTGAAGCTTTCTTT.

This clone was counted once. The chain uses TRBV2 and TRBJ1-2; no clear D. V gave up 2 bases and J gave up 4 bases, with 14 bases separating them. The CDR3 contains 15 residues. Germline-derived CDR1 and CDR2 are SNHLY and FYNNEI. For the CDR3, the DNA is TGTGCCAGCAGTGAATTTAGCCAGTCTGCCTATGGCTACACCTTC. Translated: CASSEFSQSAYGYTF.

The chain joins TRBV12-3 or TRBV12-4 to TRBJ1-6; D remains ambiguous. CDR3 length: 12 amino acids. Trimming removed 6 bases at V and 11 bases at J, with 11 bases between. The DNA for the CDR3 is TGTGCCAGCAGACGAAGCCTAGCACCCCTCCACTTT. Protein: CASRRSLAPLHF.

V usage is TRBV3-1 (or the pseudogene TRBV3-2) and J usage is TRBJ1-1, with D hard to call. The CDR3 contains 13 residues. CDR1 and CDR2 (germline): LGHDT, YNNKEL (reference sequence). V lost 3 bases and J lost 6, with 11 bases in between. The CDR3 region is CASSQPWGAEAFF. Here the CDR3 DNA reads TGTGCCAGCAGCCAGCCCTGGGGAGCTGAAGCTTTCTTT.

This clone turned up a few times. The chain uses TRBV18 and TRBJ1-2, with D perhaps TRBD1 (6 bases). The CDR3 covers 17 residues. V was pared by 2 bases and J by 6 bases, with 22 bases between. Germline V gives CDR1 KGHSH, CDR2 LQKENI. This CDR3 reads CASSPMTQGQGENGYTF. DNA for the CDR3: TGTGCCAGCTCACCAATGACCCAGGGGCAAGGGGAGAATGGCTACACCTTC. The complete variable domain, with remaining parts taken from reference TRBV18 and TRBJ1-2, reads NAGVMQNPRHLVRRRGQEARLRCSPMKGHSHVYWYRQLPEEGLKFMVYLQKENIIDESGMPKERFSAEFPKEGPSILRIQQVVRGDSAAYFCASSPMTQGQGENGYTFGSGTRLTVV.

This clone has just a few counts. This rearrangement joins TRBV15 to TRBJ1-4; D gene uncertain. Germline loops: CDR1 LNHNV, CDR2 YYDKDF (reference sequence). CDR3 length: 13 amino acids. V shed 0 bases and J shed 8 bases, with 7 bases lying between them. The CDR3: CATSRDLNEKLFF. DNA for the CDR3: TGTGCCACCAGCAGAGATCTAAACGAAAAACTGTTTTTT.

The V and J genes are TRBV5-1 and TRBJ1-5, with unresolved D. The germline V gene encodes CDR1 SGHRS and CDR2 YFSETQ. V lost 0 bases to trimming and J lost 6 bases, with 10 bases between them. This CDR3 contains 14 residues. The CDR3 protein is CASSLDEGSQPQHF. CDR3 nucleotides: TGCGCCAGCAGCTTGGACGAGGGTAGTCAGCCCCAGCATTTT.

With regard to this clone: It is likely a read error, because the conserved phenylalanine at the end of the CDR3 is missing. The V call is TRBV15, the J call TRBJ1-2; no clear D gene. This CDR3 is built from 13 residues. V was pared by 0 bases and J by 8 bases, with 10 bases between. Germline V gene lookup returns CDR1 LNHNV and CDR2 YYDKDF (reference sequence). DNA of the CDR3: TGTGCCACCAGCAGAGAGGAAGTAGGCGGCTACACCGTC. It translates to CATSREEVGGYTV.

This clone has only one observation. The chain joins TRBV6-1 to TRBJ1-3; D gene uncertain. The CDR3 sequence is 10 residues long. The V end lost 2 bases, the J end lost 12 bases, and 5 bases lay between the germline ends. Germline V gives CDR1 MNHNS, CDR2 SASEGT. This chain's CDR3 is CASSESGIYF. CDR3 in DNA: TGTGCCAGCAGTGAATCCGGCATATATTTT.

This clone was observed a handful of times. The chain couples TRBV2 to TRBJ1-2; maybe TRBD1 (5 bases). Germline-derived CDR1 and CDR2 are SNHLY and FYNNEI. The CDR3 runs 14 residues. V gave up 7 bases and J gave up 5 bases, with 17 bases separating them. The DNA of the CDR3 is TGTGCCAGCAAAGCTACGGGGGGACGGTATGGCTACACCTTC. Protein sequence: CASKATGGRYGYTF.

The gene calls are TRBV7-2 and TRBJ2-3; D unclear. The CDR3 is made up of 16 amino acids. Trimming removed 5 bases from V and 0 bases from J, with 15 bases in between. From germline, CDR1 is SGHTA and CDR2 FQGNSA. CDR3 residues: CASSQQITFSTDTQYF. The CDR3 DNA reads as TGTGCCAGCAGCCAACAGATAACATTTAGCACAGATACGCAGTATTTT.

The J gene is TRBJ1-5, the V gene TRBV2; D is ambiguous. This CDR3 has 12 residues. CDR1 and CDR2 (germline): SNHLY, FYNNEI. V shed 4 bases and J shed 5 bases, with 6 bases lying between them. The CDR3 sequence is CASSGPYQPQHF. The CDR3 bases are TGTGCCAGCAGTGGGCCCTATCAGCCCCAGCATTTT.

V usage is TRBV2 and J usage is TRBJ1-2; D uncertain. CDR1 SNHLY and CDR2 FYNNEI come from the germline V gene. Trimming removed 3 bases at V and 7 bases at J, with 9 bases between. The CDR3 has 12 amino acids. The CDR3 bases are TGTGCCAGCAGTGATTCGAAGAGTGGCTACACCTTC. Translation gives CASSDSKSGYTF.

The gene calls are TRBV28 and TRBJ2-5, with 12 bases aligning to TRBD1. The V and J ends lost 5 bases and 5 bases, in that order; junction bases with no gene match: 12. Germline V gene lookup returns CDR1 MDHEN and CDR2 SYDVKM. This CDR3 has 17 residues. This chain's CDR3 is CASSPYRDRGQGETQYF. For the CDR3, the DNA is TGTGCCAGCAGTCCCTACCGGGACAGGGGGCAGGGGGAGACCCAGTACTTC.

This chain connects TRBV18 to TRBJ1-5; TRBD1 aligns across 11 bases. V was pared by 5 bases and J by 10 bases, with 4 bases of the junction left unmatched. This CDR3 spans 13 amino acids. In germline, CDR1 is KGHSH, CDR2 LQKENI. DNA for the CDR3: TGTGCCAGCTCAGTGGGACAGGGGGACCCCCAGCATTTT. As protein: CASSVGQGDPQHF.